This TCR beta chain derives from a study of regulatory T cells in long-lasting Graves disease. Arm-PCR of CDR3 regions and iRepertoire HTBI primers were used to build TCR beta libraries. TCRdb used MiXCR to reprocess the multiplex PCR reads, holding one entry per CDR3 protein. The data show 600,000 to 800,000 distinct CDR3 sequences, approximately 31% seen once. Study-level findings and limits: TRBV28, TRBJ1-2 and TRBJ2-5 were segments that persistent disease favored. Researchers reported studying only peripheral blood, not thyroid tissue.

The germline CDR1 and CDR2 sequences are MNHEY and SVGEGT. This CDR3 comprises 16 residues. Trimming cost V 6 bases and J 2 bases; bases outside gene matches: 7. The time point was: persistent/refractory GD, antithyroid drugs over 5 years with positive TRAb. Extracted PBMC RNA gave rise to the TCR library. The authors drew patients from an endocrinology department in Xi'an, China. This clonotype was observed a few times. The antigen is not known. V gene TRBV6-2 or TRBV6-3 combines with J gene TRBJ2-4; 10 bases agree with TRBD2. Here the sequenced sample was peripheral blood mononuclear cells (PBMCs), taken when the disease was refractory, from a patient treated with antithyroid drugs. The clonotype originates from a female donor with Graves disease. The DNA of the CDR3 is TGTGCCAGCAGCACCAGCGGGAGGGCCCCCAAAAACATTCAGTACTTC. Its protein is CASSTSGRAPKNIQYF.